The 3 T cell receptor beta chains reported below all come from one sample, sequenced in a study of CD4+ T cells in melanoma. Profiling relied on immunoSEQ multiplex PCR, and the TCRdb table lists in-frame clones only, not all of them. The sample records 110,000 to 150,000 clones, around 90% being singletons. The receptor set was obtained from a human donor with melanoma.

The V call is TRBV5-4, the J call TRBJ2-6; tentative D call: TRBD2 (6 bases). Germline V gene sequence: CDR1 SGHNT, CDR2 YYREEE (reference sequence). Trimming cost V 3 bases and J 2 bases, with 12 bases left between them. The CDR3 contains 16 residues. CDR3 in amino acids: CASSSTSGAGANVLTF. As DNA, the CDR3 is TGTGCCAGCAGCTCTACCTCGGGGGCTGGGGCCAACGTCCTGACTTTC.

The J gene is TRBJ1-5, the V gene TRBV6-5; a possible D gene is TRBD1 (5 bases). The CDR3 runs 13 residues. V lost 5 bases, J lost 5 bases, and 10 bases lay in between. Germline V gene lookup returns CDR1 MNHEY and CDR2 SVGAGI. CDR3 region: CASSRVRDQPQHF. The CDR3 DNA reads as TGTGCCAGCAGTCGGGTCAGGGATCAGCCCCAGCATTTT.

V gene TRBV5-1 combines with J gene TRBJ2-1; the D gene is possibly TRBD2 (7 bases). The CDR3 is 15 amino acids. V lost 6 bases, J lost 9 bases, and 22 bases lay in between. The germline V gene has CDR1 SGHRS and CDR2 YFSETQ. CDR3 coding DNA: TGCGCCAGCACCCCCGAGAGGGGGGGTTTTAGTGAGCAGTTCTTC. Translation gives CASTPERGGFSEQFF.